This TCR beta chain was observed in a study of cytomegalovirus exposure and HLA in healthy donors. This clone was observed a handful of times. Antigen: not known. Donors showed nominal health when sampled, although they likely had unrecorded immune exposures. Primers included in the PCR were 60 Vbeta and 13 Jbeta primers. Method: immunoSEQ multiplex PCR; TCRdb's copy keeps in-frame clones and lacks some. This table holds 90,000 or so clones, nearly 70% found once. There are 13 residues in the CDR3. CDR1 is SGHNT, CDR2 YENEEA, per germline. The V end lost 2 bases, the J end lost 6 bases, and 9 bases lay between the germline ends. Broader study findings: Across donors, most TCRs were seen rarely, yet some public ones were widespread. TCR beta V- and J-gene trimming, according to a later analysis, was linked to a missense DCLRE1C variant.

Sequenced material: PBMCs. This chain links TRBV11-3 with TRBJ2-3; no definite D call. The TCR originated in a woman aged 45-59 years in good health and CMV-seropositive. The CDR3 reads CASSLNIMDTQYF. The CDR3 DNA reads as TGTGCCAGCAGCTTAAATATTATGGATACGCAGTATTTT.